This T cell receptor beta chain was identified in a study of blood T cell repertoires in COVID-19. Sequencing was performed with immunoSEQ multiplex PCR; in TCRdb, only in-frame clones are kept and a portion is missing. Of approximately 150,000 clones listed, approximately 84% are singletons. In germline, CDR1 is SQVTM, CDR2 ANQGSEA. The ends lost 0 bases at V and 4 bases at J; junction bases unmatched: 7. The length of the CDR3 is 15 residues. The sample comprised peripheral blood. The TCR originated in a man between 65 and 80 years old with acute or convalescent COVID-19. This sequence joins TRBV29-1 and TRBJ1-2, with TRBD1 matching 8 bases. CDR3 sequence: CSVEDPDRALYGYTF. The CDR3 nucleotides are TGCAGCGTTGAAGATCCGGACAGGGCCCTCTATGGCTACACCTTC.